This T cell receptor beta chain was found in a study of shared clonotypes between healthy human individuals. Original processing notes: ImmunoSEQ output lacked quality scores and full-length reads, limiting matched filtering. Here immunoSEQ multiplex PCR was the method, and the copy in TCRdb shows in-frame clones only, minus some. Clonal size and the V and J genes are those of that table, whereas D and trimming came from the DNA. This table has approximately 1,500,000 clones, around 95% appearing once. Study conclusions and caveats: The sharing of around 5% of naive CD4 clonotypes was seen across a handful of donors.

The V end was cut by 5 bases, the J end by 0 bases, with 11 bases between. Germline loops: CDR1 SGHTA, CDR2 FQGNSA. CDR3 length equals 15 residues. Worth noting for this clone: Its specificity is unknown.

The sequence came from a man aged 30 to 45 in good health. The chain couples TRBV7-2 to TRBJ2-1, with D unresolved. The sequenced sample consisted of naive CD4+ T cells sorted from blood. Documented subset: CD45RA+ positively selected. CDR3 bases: TGTGCCAGCAGCATAGGGCGGAGCTCCTACAATGAGCAGTTCTTC. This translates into CASSIGRSSYNEQFF.